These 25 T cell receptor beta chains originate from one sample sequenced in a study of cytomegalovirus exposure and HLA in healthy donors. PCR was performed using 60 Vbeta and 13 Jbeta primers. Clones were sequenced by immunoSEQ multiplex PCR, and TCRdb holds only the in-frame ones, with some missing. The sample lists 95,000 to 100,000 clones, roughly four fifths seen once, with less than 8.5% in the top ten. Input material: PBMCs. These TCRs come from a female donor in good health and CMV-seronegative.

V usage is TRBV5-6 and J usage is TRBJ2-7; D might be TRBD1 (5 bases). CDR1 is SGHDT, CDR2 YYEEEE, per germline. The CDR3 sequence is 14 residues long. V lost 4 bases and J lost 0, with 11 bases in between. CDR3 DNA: TGTGCCAGCAGCCGTAGGGGAAGCTCCTACGAGCAGTACTTC. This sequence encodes CASSRRGSSYEQYF.

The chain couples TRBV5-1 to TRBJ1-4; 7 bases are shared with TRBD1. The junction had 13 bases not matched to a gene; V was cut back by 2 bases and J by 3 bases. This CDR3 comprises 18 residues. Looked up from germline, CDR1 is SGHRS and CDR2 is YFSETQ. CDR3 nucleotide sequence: TGCGCCAGCAGCTTCGACAGGGTGGATAAGTTAGCTAATGAAAAACTGTTTTTT. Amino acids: CASSFDRVDKLANEKLFF.

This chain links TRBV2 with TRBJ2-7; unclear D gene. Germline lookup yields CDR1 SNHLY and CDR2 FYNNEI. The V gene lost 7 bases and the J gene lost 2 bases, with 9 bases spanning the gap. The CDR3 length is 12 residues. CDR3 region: CASTGSTYEQYF. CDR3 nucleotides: TGTGCCAGCACCGGGTCGACCTACGAGCAGTACTTC.

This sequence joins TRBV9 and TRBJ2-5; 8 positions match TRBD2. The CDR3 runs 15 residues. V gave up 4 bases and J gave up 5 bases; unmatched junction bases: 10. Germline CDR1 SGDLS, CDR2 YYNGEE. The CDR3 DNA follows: TGTGCCAGCAGCACCAGCGGGAGTGGCGGGGAGACCCAGTACTTC. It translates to CASSTSGSGGETQYF.

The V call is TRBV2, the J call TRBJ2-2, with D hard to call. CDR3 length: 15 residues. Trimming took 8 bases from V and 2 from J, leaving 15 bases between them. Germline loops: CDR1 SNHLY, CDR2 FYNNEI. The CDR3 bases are TGTGCCAGCGGATCGGCGGTTCTCAACACCGGGGAGCTGTTTTTT. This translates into CASGSAVLNTGELFF.

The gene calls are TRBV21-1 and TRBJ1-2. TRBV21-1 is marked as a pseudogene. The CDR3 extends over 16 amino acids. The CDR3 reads CASSKEDGGSNYGYTF. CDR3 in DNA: TGTGCCAGCAGCAAAGAGGACGGAGGGAGTAACTATGGCTACACCTTC.

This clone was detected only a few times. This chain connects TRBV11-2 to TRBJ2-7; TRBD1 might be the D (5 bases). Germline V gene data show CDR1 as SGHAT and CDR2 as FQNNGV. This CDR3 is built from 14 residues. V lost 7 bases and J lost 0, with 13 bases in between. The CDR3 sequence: CASTQGVYSYEQYF. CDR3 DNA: TGTGCCAGCACCCAAGGGGTATACTCCTACGAGCAGTACTTC.

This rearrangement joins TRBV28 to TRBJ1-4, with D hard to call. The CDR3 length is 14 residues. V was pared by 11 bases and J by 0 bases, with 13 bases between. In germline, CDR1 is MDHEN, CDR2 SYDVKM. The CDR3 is CASRSAATNEKLFF. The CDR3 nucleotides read TGTGCCTCGAGGTCGGCTGCAACTAATGAAAAACTGTTTTTT.

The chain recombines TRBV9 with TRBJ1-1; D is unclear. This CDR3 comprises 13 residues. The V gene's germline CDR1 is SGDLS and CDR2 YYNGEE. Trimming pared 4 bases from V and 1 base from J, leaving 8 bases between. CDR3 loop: CASSRNRNTEAFF. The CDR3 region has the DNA TGTGCCAGCAGCCGTAACAGGAACACTGAAGCTTTCTTT.

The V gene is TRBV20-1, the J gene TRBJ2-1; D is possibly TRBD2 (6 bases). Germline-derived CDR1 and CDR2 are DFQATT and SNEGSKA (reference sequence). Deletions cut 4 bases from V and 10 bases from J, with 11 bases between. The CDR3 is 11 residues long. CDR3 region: CSAMERVEQFF. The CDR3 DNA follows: TGCAGTGCTATGGAGCGGGTAGAGCAGTTCTTC.

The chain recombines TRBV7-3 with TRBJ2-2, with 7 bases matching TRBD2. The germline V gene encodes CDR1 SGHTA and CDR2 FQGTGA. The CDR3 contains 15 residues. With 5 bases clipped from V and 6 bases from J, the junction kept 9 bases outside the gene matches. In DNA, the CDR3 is TGTGCCAGCAGCCCCCTGGCGGGAGTGCCCGGGGAGCTGTTTTTT. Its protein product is CASSPLAGVPGELFF.

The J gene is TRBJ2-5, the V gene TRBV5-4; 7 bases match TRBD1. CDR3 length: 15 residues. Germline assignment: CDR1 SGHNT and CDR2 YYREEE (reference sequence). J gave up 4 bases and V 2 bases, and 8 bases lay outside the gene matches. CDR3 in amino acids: CASSLEDRQGETQYF. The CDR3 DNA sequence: TGTGCCAGCAGCTTAGAGGACAGGCAAGGAGAGACCCAGTACTTC. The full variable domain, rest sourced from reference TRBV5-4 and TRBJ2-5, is ETGVTQSPTHLIKTRGQQVTLRCSSQSGHNTVSWYQQALGQGPQFIFQYYREEENGRGNFPPRFSGLQFPNYSSELNVNALELDDSALYLCASSLEDRQGETQYFGPGTRLLVL.

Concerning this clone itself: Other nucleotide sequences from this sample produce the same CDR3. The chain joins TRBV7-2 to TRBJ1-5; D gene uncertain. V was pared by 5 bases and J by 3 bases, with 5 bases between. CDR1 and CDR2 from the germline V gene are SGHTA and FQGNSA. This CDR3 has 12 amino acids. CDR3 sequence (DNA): TGTGCCAGCAGCCTCTCCAATCAGCCCCAGCATTTT. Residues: CASSLSNQPQHF.

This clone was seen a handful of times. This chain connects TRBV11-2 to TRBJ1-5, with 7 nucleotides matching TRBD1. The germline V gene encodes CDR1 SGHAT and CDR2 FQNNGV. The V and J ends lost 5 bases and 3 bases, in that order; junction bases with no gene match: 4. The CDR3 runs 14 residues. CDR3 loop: CASSIGQANQPQHF. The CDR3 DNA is TGTGCCAGCAGCATCGGACAGGCCAATCAGCCCCAGCATTTT.

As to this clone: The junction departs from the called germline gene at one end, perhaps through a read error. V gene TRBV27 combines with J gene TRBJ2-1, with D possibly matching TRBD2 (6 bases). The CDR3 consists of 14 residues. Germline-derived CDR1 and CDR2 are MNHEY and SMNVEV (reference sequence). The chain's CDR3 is CAGSSGTVGGEQFF. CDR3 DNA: TGTGCCGGCAGTTCCGGGACTGTCGGTGGGGAGCAGTTCTTC.

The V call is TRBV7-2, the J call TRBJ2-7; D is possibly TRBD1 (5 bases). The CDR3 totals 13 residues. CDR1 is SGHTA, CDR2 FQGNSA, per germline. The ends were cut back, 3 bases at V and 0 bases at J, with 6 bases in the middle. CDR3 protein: CASSFDSSYEQYF. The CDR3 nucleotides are TGTGCCAGCAGCTTCGACAGCTCCTACGAGCAGTACTTC.

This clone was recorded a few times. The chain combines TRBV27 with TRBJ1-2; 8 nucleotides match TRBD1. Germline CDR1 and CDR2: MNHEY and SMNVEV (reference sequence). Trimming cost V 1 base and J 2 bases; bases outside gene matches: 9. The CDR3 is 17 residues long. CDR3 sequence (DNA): TGTGCCAGCAGTTTATTCACCCCGGACAGGGTCAACTATGGCTACACCTTC. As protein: CASSLFTPDRVNYGYTF.

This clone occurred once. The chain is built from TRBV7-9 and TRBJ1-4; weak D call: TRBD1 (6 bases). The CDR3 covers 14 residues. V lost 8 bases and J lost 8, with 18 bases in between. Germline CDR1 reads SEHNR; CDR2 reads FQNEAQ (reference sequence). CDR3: CASRSQGQNEKLFF. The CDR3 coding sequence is TGTGCCAGCCGCAGTCAGGGGCAAAACGAAAAACTGTTTTTT.

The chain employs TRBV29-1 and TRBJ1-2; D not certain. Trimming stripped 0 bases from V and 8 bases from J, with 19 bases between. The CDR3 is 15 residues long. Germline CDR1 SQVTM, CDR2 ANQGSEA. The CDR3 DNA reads TGCAGCGTTGAAGAACCGCCCGGCAGGCCGGTGGGCTACACCTTC. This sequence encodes CSVEEPPGRPVGYTF.

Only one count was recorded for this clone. The CDR3 sequence: CAWYDDNYRETQYF. The CDR3 DNA is TGTGCCTGGTATGATGATAACTATCGCGAGACCCAGTACTTC. The V call is TRBV30, the J call TRBJ2-5; D is uncertain. The CDR3 extends over 14 amino acids. Germline V CDR1 and CDR2: GTSNPN, SVGIG (reference sequence). Trimming left V 5 bases short and J 5 bases short, with 18 bases between.

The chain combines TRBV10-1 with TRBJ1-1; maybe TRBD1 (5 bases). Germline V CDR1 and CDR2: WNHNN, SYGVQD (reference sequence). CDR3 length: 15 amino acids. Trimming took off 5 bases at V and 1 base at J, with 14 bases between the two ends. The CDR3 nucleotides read TGCGCCAGCAGTAGCAGCACTACAGGGAACACTGAAGCTTTCTTT. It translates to CASSSSTTGNTEAFF.

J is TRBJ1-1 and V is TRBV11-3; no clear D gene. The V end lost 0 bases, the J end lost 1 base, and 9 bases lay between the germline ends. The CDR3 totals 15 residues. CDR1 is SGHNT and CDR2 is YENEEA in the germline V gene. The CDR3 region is CASSLDGAGNTEAFF. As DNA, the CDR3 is TGTGCCAGCAGCTTAGATGGAGCGGGGAACACTGAAGCTTTCTTT.

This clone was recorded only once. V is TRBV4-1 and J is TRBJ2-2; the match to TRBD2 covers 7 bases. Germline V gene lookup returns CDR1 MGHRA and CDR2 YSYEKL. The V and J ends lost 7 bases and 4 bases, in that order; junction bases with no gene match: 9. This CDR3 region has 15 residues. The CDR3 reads CASNPGLTVTGELFF. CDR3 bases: TGCGCCAGCAACCCGGGACTAACCGTCACCGGGGAGCTGTTTTTT.

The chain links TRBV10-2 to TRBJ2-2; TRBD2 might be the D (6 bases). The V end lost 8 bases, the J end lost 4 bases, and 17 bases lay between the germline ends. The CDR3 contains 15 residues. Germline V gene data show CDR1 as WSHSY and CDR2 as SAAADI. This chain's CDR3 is CASCGSGGPTGELFF. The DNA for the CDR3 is TGCGCCAGCTGTGGCTCCGGAGGGCCCACCGGGGAGCTGTTTTTT.

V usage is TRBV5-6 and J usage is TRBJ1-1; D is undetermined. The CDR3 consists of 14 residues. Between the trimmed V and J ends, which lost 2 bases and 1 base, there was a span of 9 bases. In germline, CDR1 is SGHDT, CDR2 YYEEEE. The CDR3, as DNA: TGTGCCAGCAGCTTCACACTAGGGAACACTGAAGCTTTCTTT. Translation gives CASSFTLGNTEAFF. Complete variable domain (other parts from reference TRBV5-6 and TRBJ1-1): DAGVTQSPTHLIKTRGQQVTLRCSPKSGHDTVSWYQQALGQGPQFIFQYYEEEERQRGNFPDRFSGHQFPNYSSELNVNALLLGDSALYLCASSFTLGNTEAFFGQGTRLTVV.